The 12 T cell receptor beta chains below all came from one sample that was sequenced in a study of blood T cell repertoires in COVID-19. Generated by immunoSEQ multiplex PCR, the TCRdb table keeps only in-frame clones and is missing some. The sample contains 95,000 to 110,000 clones, approximately 80% of which appear only once. The material sequenced was peripheral blood. The receptors shown here come from an elderly woman with active or convalescent COVID-19.

The genes are TRBV30 and TRBJ2-7, with 10 bases identical to TRBD2. Germline V gene sequence: CDR1 GTSNPN, CDR2 SVGIG (reference sequence). This CDR3 has 14 amino acids. V was clipped by 2 bases and J by 7 bases; unmatched bases: 8. The CDR3 nucleotides are TGTGCCTGGAGTCGGCTAGCGGGAGCGGGAGAGCAGTACTTC. It yields the protein CAWSRLAGAGEQYF.

This sequence joins TRBV24-1 and TRBJ2-5; TRBD1 aligns across 10 bases. From germline, CDR1 is KGHDR and CDR2 SFDVKD. The CDR3 has 16 residues. V dropped 2 bases and J dropped 5; count of bases not matched to a gene: 7. CDR3 nucleotides: TGTGCCACCAGTGATTGGGGACAGGGGATCGGGGAGACCCAGTACTTC. This translates into CATSDWGQGIGETQYF.

V is TRBV10-3 and J is TRBJ1-5; D remains unclear. The germline V gene encodes CDR1 ENHRY and CDR2 SYGVKD. The CDR3 contains 18 residues. The V and J ends lost 0 bases and 3 bases respectively, with 18 bases between them. The CDR3: CAISESVQRQANNQPQHF. In DNA form, the CDR3 reads TGTGCCATCAGTGAGTCAGTGCAGCGGCAGGCAAACAATCAGCCCCAGCATTTT.

V usage is TRBV4-1 and J usage is TRBJ2-3; D unresolved. The CDR3 sequence is 15 residues long. V shed 0 bases and J shed 0 bases, with 7 bases lying between them. The germline CDR1 and CDR2 sequences are MGHRA and YSYEKL. The CDR3 here is CASSQERSSTDTQYF. The DNA for the CDR3 is TGCGCCAGCAGCCAAGAGAGGAGCAGCACAGATACGCAGTATTTT.

This sequence joins TRBV12-3 or TRBV12-4 and TRBJ2-7, with D hard to call. Trimming cost V 3 bases and J 0 bases, with 6 bases left between them. The CDR3 has 13 residues. Written as DNA, the CDR3 is TGTGCCAGCAGTTTTACGGGCTCCTACGAGCAGTACTTC. The encoded protein is CASSFTGSYEQYF.

CDR3 nucleotides: TGTGCCAGCAGAATGGGAGCGAACACTGAAGCTTTCTTT. This gives the protein CASRMGANTEAFF. The V and J genes are TRBV6-4 and TRBJ1-1; D remains unclear. The germline V and J ends were trimmed by 6 bases and 1 base, with 9 bases remaining between them. This CDR3 contains 13 residues. The germline V gene has CDR1 MRHNA and CDR2 SNTAGT.

This chain connects TRBV18 to TRBJ1-1; D perhaps matches TRBD1 (5 bases). V was cut by 3 bases and J by 8 bases, with 13 bases left in between. Germline CDR1 is KGHSH and CDR2 is LQKENI. The CDR3 contains 13 residues. The CDR3 loop is CASSPEGRREAFF. CDR3 nucleotide sequence: TGTGCCAGCTCACCGGAGGGGAGGAGAGAAGCTTTCTTT.

Only one count was recorded for this clone. V and J are TRBV24-1 and TRBJ2-1; 9 bases are shared with TRBD1. The CDR3 extends over 15 amino acids. With V trimmed by 4 bases and J by 10 bases, 10 bases remained unmatched. Germline values: CDR1 KGHDR, CDR2 SFDVKD. The DNA of the CDR3 is TGTGCCACCAGTGACCCAGGGACAGGGTCAGGAGAGCAGTTCTTC. It encodes CATSDPGTGSGEQFF.

This rearrangement joins TRBV29-1 to TRBJ2-5, with 10 bases that match TRBD2. With 7 bases clipped from V and 5 bases from J, the junction kept 1 base outside the gene matches. The germline gives CDR1 SQVTM, CDR2 ANQGSEA. There are 11 residues in the CDR3. The CDR3 loop is CSAGLAETQYF. DNA of the CDR3: TGCAGCGCGGGACTAGCGGAGACCCAGTACTTC.

The chain recombines TRBV2 with TRBJ2-5; weak D call: TRBD1 (5 bases). V was trimmed by 4 bases and J by 1 base, leaving 13 bases between them. The CDR3 runs to 15 residues. Germline V gene lookup returns CDR1 SNHLY and CDR2 FYNNEI. CDR3: CASSVLGHSQETQYF. CDR3 nucleotide sequence: TGTGCCAGCAGTGTTCTCGGACACAGCCAAGAGACCCAGTACTTC. The full variable domain, with the rest looked up from reference TRBV2 and TRBJ2-5, is EPEVTQTPSHQVTQMGQEVILRCVPISNHLYFYWYRQILGQKVEFLVSFYNNEISEKSEIFDDQFSVERPDGSNFTLKIRSTKLEDSAMYFCASSVLGHSQETQYFGPGTRLLVL.

The chain has TRBV30 and TRBJ1-2, with D tentatively TRBD1 (6 bases). This CDR3 has 13 amino acids. Germline V gives CDR1 GTSNPN, CDR2 SVGIG (reference sequence). The ends were cut back, 5 bases at V and 5 bases at J, with 15 bases in the middle. The CDR3 nucleotides read TGTGCCTGGCGATTACAGGGTCCATATGGCTACACCTTC. It yields the protein CAWRLQGPYGYTF. The full variable domain, completed using reference TRBV30 and TRBJ1-2, is SQTIHQWPATLVQPVGSPLSLECTVEGTSNPNLYWYRQAAGRGLQLLFYSVGIGQISSEVPQNLSASRPQDRQFILSSKKLLLSDSGFYLCAWRLQGPYGYTFGSGTRLTVV.

The chain uses TRBV30 and TRBJ1-6; 11 bases align to TRBD1. Germline lookup yields CDR1 GTSNPN and CDR2 SVGIG (reference sequence). The CDR3 totals 13 residues. V gave up 4 bases and J gave up 9 bases; unmatched junction bases: 2. The DNA for the CDR3 is TGTGCCTGGACGGGACAGGGGGGTTCACCCCTCCACTTT. This translates into CAWTGQGGSPLHF.